This T cell receptor beta chain was found in a study of T-cell reconstitution after alpha-beta-depleted transplantation in children. Overall study results and limits: About two months after transplant, alpha-beta T cells reportedly came from several hundred expanded graft clones. The authors attributed T-cell counts and diversity one year after transplant mostly to newly produced T cells.

The V gene lost 2 bases and the J gene lost 0 bases, with 4 bases spanning the gap. The CDR3 is 13 residues long. Germline V gene data show CDR1 as SGHRS and CDR2 as YFSETQ. Researchers prepared the TCRbeta library using unique molecular identifiers, the study reports. TCRdb independently ran MiXCR on the PCR reads; one entry per CDR3 protein. The sample contains approximately 150,000 distinct CDR3 sequences, about 9% of which appear only once. This clonotype came up many times. The target antigen is unknown. The TCR originated in a female patient between 2 and 10 years old who had a stem cell transplant for congenital amegakaryocytic thrombocytopenia, so the T cells may come from the graft donor. The chain links TRBV5-1 to TRBJ2-3; D unresolved. The sample was PBMCs, mostly from graft donor cells, taken 180 days after TCRalphabeta/CD19-depleted stem cell transplant. CDR3 residues: CASSFPSTDTQYF. The CDR3 DNA reads as TGCGCCAGCAGCTTCCCGAGCACAGATACGCAGTATTTT.